Presented here are 7 T cell receptor beta chains from one specimen sequenced in a study of blood T cell repertoires in COVID-19. The method was immunoSEQ multiplex PCR; TCRdb's version includes in-frame clones alone and lacks a portion of them. Of more than 200,000 clones listed, around 90% are singletons. Sequenced: peripheral blood. The receptor source for this set is a man aged 18-30 years with active or convalescent COVID-19.

The genes are TRBV30 and TRBJ1-2; 9 nucleotides agree with TRBD1. The CDR3 loop spans 11 amino acids. Trimming took 4 bases from V and 7 from J; bases not matched to a gene: 1. The V gene's germline CDR1 is GTSNPN and CDR2 SVGIG (reference sequence). The CDR3 sequence: CAWTTGGGYTF. DNA for the CDR3: TGTGCCTGGACGACAGGGGGTGGCTACACCTTC.

This clone turned up a few times. The chain is built from TRBV2 and TRBJ2-5; the match to TRBD2 covers 8 bases. The CDR3 consists of 19 residues. With V trimmed by 7 bases and J by 3 bases, 22 bases remained unmatched. From germline, CDR1 is SNHLY and CDR2 FYNNEI. In DNA, the CDR3 is TGTGCCAGCATGAACATAGCGGGATTCGGAAACATACCCAAAGAGACCCAGTACTTC. This codes for CASMNIAGFGNIPKETQYF.

The chain's CDR3 is CASSPTSGTYNEQFF. The CDR3 DNA reads TGTGCCAGCAGCCCCACTAGCGGTACCTACAATGAGCAGTTCTTC. V gene TRBV27 combines with J gene TRBJ2-1; 8 positions agree with TRBD2. Germline CDR1 is MNHEY and CDR2 is SMNVEV (reference sequence). The CDR3 spans 15 residues. V was pared by 6 bases and J by 2 bases, with 6 bases of the junction left unmatched.

This rearrangement joins TRBV6-5 to TRBJ1-2, with D possibly TRBD1 on 6 matching bases. The V gene's germline CDR1 is MNHEY and CDR2 SVGAGI. V shed 0 bases and J shed 3 bases, with 8 bases lying between them. The CDR3 loop spans 14 amino acids. CDR3 coding DNA: TGTGCCAGCAGTTACTCGGGACAAGACTATGGCTACACCTTC. This gives the protein CASSYSGQDYGYTF.

V usage is TRBV18 and J usage is TRBJ1-6; possibly TRBD1 for D (6 bases). V dropped 2 bases and J dropped 10 bases, with 15 bases sitting between them. The CDR3 is 15 amino acids. Per the germline V gene, CDR1 is KGHSH and CDR2 is LQKENI. The CDR3 loop reads CASSPSTGQGSPLHF. The CDR3 coding sequence is TGTGCCAGCTCACCATCGACAGGCCAGGGGTCACCCCTCCACTTT.

The chain couples TRBV13 to TRBJ2-7; no firm D call. V was cut by 3 bases and J by 3 bases, with 9 bases left in between. CDR3 size: 13 residues. Per the germline V gene, CDR1 is PRHDT and CDR2 is FYEKMQ (reference sequence). CDR3 coding DNA: TGTGCCAGCAGCTTGTCCCCCTTCTACGAGCAGTACTTC. It specifies CASSLSPFYEQYF.

The genes are TRBV12-3 or TRBV12-4 and TRBJ2-1; D call uncertain. The CDR3 spans 11 residues. The V gene lost 5 bases and the J gene lost 7 bases, with 6 bases spanning the gap. CDR3 amino acids: CASSPFNEQFF. The CDR3 nucleotides read TGTGCCAGCAGTCCTTTTAATGAGCAGTTCTTC.